The 25 T cell receptor beta chains below come from one sample, sequenced in a study of cytomegalovirus exposure and HLA in healthy donors. It was with 60 Vbeta and 13 Jbeta primers that the PCR ran. Profiling relied on immunoSEQ multiplex PCR, and the TCRdb table lists in-frame clones only, not all of them. Of some 120,000 clones in the sample, 81% were seen once. The material sequenced was PBMCs. These receptors all stem from a man aged 18 to 29 in good health and CMV-seronegative.

There are a few counts of this clone. The chain joins TRBV2 to TRBJ2-4; 10 nucleotides agree with TRBD2. J gave up 6 bases and V 3 bases, and 14 bases lay outside the gene matches. CDR1 and CDR2 from the germline V gene are SNHLY and FYNNEI. This CDR3 is built from 18 residues. CDR3 residues: CASSDGKVAGGRGNIQYF. The CDR3 nucleotides are TGTGCCAGCAGTGATGGGAAGGTAGCGGGGGGCCGGGGAAACATTCAGTACTTC. Together with reference TRBV2 and TRBJ2-4, the CDR3 gives the full variable domain: EPEVTQTPSHQVTQMGQEVILRCVPISNHLYFYWYRQILGQKVEFLVSFYNNEISEKSEIFDDQFSVERPDGSNFTLKIRSTKLEDSAMYFCASSDGKVAGGRGNIQYFGAGTRLSVL.

CDR3 nucleotide sequence: TGTGCCAGCAGTTACGAGAATCAGCCCCAGCATTTT. Translation gives CASSYENQPQHF. The V and J genes are TRBV6-6 and TRBJ1-5; no firm D call. The V gene's germline CDR1 is MNHNY and CDR2 SVGAGI (reference sequence). The CDR3 length is 12 residues. V dropped 2 bases and J dropped 4 bases, with 3 bases sitting between them.

This rearrangement joins TRBV9 to TRBJ2-7, with 7 positions matching TRBD2. V shed 0 bases and J 0 bases; nucleotides not matched to a gene: 9. Germline lookup yields CDR1 SGDLS and CDR2 YYNGEE. The CDR3 consists of 17 residues. The CDR3 DNA follows: TGTGCCAGCAGCGTAGGGGCGGGAGTAGCGGGCTCCTACGAGCAGTACTTC. Encoded protein: CASSVGAGVAGSYEQYF. Filled out from reference TRBV9 and TRBJ2-7, the complete variable domain reads DSGVTQTPKHLITATGQRVTLRCSPRSGDLSVYWYQQSLDQGLQFLIQYYNGEERAKGNILERFSAQQFPDLHSELNLSSLELGDSALYFCASSVGAGVAGSYEQYFGPGTRLTVT.

On this clone: Germline is not matched at one junction end, which may reflect a read error. The chain has TRBV7-9 and TRBJ2-5, with D possibly being TRBD2 (6 bases). CDR1 and CDR2 from the germline V gene are SEHNR and FQNEAQ (reference sequence). The CDR3 has 16 amino acids. Written as DNA, the CDR3 is TGTTCCAGCAGCTTAGAAAAAGGGGAGGTTCAAGAGACCCAGTACTTC. Amino acids: CSSSLEKGEVQETQYF.

J is TRBJ1-4 and V is TRBV16, with TRBD1 as a possible D gene (5 bases). The V end was cut by 2 bases, the J end by 5 bases, with 9 bases between. Looked up from germline, CDR1 is KGHSY and CDR2 is FQNENV. This CDR3 has 14 amino acids. CDR3 loop: CASSQRGRNEKLFF. CDR3 coding DNA: TGTGCCAGCAGCCAAAGGGGAAGGAATGAAAAACTGTTTTTT.

The rearrangement uses TRBV2 and TRBJ2-5; weak D call: TRBD2 (5 bases). This CDR3 contains 12 residues. Trimming took 6 bases from V and 5 from J, leaving 10 bases between them. Germline CDR1 is SNHLY and CDR2 is FYNNEI. CDR3 DNA: TGTGCCAGCAGCGCCGCGGGTGAGACCCAGTACTTC. The encoded protein is CASSAAGETQYF.

The gene calls are TRBV7-6 and TRBJ2-1; 8 bases match TRBD2. The CDR3 extends over 14 amino acids. The junction had 6 bases not matched to a gene; V was cut back by 1 base and J by 10 bases. Germline values: CDR1 SGHVS, CDR2 FNYEAQ. CDR3 in amino acids: CASSLVTAGEEQFF. CDR3 coding DNA: TGTGCCAGCAGCTTAGTTACAGCGGGGGAGGAGCAGTTCTTC.

The genes are TRBV27 and TRBJ1-5; TRBD1 matches at 10 bases. J lost 2 bases, V lost 3 bases, and 1 base had no gene match. Germline V gene sequence: CDR1 MNHEY, CDR2 SMNVEV (reference sequence). The CDR3 sequence is 15 residues long. The CDR3 coding sequence is TGTGCCAGCAGTTTTGGGACAGGGGGCAATCAGCCCCAGCATTTT. Its protein is CASSFGTGGNQPQHF.

The chain uses TRBV5-1 and TRBJ2-3; 10 nucleotides align to TRBD2. Germline V gene lookup returns CDR1 SGHRS and CDR2 YFSETQ. The CDR3 has 15 amino acids. Losses at the gene ends were 4 bases for V and 1 base for J; bases not matched to a gene: 3. CDR3 sequence reads: CASSPTSGGTDTQYF. For the CDR3, the DNA is TGCGCCAGCAGCCCCACTAGCGGGGGCACAGATACGCAGTATTTT.

In DNA form, the CDR3 reads TGTGCCACCAGCTTGGACAGAGGCTACGAGCAGTACTTC. This codes for CATSLDRGYEQYF. The gene calls are TRBV15 and TRBJ2-5; D perhaps matches TRBD1 (6 bases). The DNA end favors TRBJ2-7, so the J call may be wrong. Germline V gives CDR1 LNHNV, CDR2 YYDKDF (reference sequence). The CDR3 spans 13 residues.

CDR3 region: CSVEFSTDTQYF. CDR3 sequence (DNA): TGCAGCGTGGAGTTTAGCACAGATACGCAGTATTTT. The rearrangement joins TRBV29-1 to TRBJ2-3, with D unclear. V lost 6 bases, J lost 0 bases, and 7 bases lay in between. The length of the CDR3 is 12 residues. Germline V CDR1 and CDR2: SQVTM, ANQGSEA.

The chain has TRBV6-1 and TRBJ2-5, with 12 positions matching TRBD1. V lost 4 bases, J lost 2 bases, and 5 bases stayed unmatched. Germline V gene data show CDR1 as MNHNS and CDR2 as SASEGT. The CDR3 is 16 residues long. CDR3 sequence (DNA): TGTGCCAGCAGTGGGGGACAGGGGGCGCGACAAGAGACCCAGTACTTC. Amino acids: CASSGGQGARQETQYF.

The chain couples TRBV11-2 to TRBJ1-4; D remains unclear. The length of the CDR3 is 15 residues. Germline loops: CDR1 SGHAT, CDR2 FQNNGV. Between the trimmed V and J ends, which lost 5 bases and 2 bases, there was a span of 12 bases. DNA for the CDR3: TGTGCCAGCAGCCGCGGCGGGGTTACTAATGAAAAACTGTTTTTT. Translating it yields CASSRGGVTNEKLFF.

This clone was picked up a small number of times. The chain is built from TRBV6-4 and TRBJ1-5, with 9 nucleotides matching TRBD1. CDR3 length: 15 residues. Germline CDR1 MRHNA, CDR2 SNTAGT. Trimming took 4 bases from V and 5 from J; bases not matched to a gene: 6. The chain's CDR3 is CASSGSRDRDQPQHF. CDR3 nucleotide sequence: TGTGCCAGCAGTGGCTCCAGGGACAGGGATCAGCCCCAGCATTTT.

In this sample, this clone turned up a few times. The V and J genes are TRBV10-3 and TRBJ2-5; D gene unclear. Germline V lookup: CDR1 ENHRY, CDR2 SYGVKD. Trimming removed 3 bases from V and 1 base from J, with 6 bases in between. The CDR3 is 13 amino acids. The CDR3 region is CAISENSQETQYF. CDR3 coding DNA: TGTGCCATCAGTGAAAACAGCCAAGAGACCCAGTACTTC.

The chain has TRBV5-1 and TRBJ2-3; 15 bases match TRBD2. V lost 2 bases to trimming and J lost 0 bases; unmatched junction nucleotides: 4. The CDR3 has 18 residues. Germline loops: CDR1 SGHRS, CDR2 YFSETQ. The CDR3 spells CASSFGLAGGVSTDTQYF. The CDR3 nucleotides are TGCGCCAGCAGCTTCGGACTAGCGGGGGGGGTTAGCACAGATACGCAGTATTTT.

This clone occurred once. The rearrangement joins TRBV19 to TRBJ2-2; D not certain. Looked up from germline, CDR1 is LNHDA and CDR2 is SQIVND (reference sequence). Trimming took off 2 bases at V and 2 bases at J, with 9 bases between the two ends. This CDR3 spans 15 amino acids. DNA of the CDR3: TGTGCCAGTAGTATAAGTCACATAAACACCGGGGAGCTGTTTTTT. Its translation is CASSISHINTGELFF.

J is TRBJ2-5 and V is TRBV11-2; D might be TRBD2 (6 bases). Looked up from germline, CDR1 is SGHAT and CDR2 is FQNNGV. The ends were cut back, 6 bases at V and 3 bases at J, with 20 bases in the middle. CDR3 length equals 16 residues. The CDR3 reads CASRNSGLGKEETQYF. The DNA of the CDR3 is TGTGCCAGCAGAAACTCGGGACTTGGAAAAGAAGAGACCCAGTACTTC.

This clone came up once. This CDR3 reads CASPPGVLWTKNIQYF. The CDR3 coding sequence is TGTGCCAGCCCGCCCGGGGTCCTATGGACCAAAAACATTCAGTACTTC. The V call is TRBV7-6, the J call TRBJ2-4; weak D call: TRBD2 (5 bases). The CDR3 sequence is 16 residues long. Germline-derived CDR1 and CDR2 are SGHVS and FNYEAQ. The ends were cut back, 8 bases at V and 2 bases at J, with 19 bases in the middle.

This clone was detected once. The chain couples TRBV18 to TRBJ1-5, with a weak D call TRBD1 (6 bases). The CDR3 loop spans 16 amino acids. V dropped 6 bases and J dropped 2 bases, with 17 bases sitting between them. Germline V lookup: CDR1 KGHSH, CDR2 LQKENI. The CDR3 DNA reads as TGTGCCAGCTCCCCTCAACAGGGAGGGGGCAATCAGCCCCAGCATTTT. Its translation is CASSPQQGGGNQPQHF.

This chain joins TRBV9 and TRBJ2-5; TRBD2 might be the D (5 bases). This CDR3 is built from 16 residues. Germline V gene data show CDR1 as SGDLS and CDR2 as YYNGEE. The germline V and J ends were trimmed by 0 bases and 3 bases, with 15 bases remaining between them. CDR3 DNA sequence: TGTGCCAGCAGCGTAGGGCAGCGAGTCGGGAAAGAGACCCAGTACTTC. Its protein product is CASSVGQRVGKETQYF.

The J gene is TRBJ1-2, the V gene TRBV5-1; TRBD1 agrees at 8 bases. Germline V gene data show CDR1 as SGHRS and CDR2 as YFSETQ. J was trimmed by 6 bases and V by 4 bases; bases with no gene match: 8. The CDR3 is 14 residues long. Here the CDR3 reads CASSPPDRVHGYTF. CDR3 sequence (DNA): TGCGCCAGCAGCCCACCGGACAGGGTCCATGGCTACACCTTC.

The chain joins TRBV4-1 to TRBJ1-1; D uncertain. The length of the CDR3 is 14 residues. CDR1 is MGHRA, CDR2 YSYEKL, per germline. Deletions cut 5 bases from V and 4 bases from J, with 14 bases between. In nucleotides, the CDR3 is TGCGCCAGCAGCTTAACTCTCGGGAGCACTGAAGCTTTCTTT. This encodes CASSLTLGSTEAFF.

V is TRBV9 and J is TRBJ2-1; maybe TRBD1 (5 bases). The CDR3 covers 13 residues. V lost 0 bases to trimming and J lost 12 bases, with 13 bases between them. CDR1 and CDR2 (germline): SGDLS, YYNGEE. The CDR3 reads CASSVVGVAPQFF. The DNA for the CDR3 is TGTGCCAGCAGCGTAGTAGGGGTAGCCCCGCAGTTCTTC.

This chain connects TRBV15 to TRBJ2-1, with 7 bases matching TRBD2. This CDR3 has 14 amino acids. CDR1 is LNHNV, CDR2 YYDKDF, per germline (reference sequence). V lost 3 bases, J lost 4 bases, and 3 bases stayed unmatched. CDR3 nucleotides: TGTGCCACCAGCAGTGGGGGAGGGTACAATGAGCAGTTCTTC. This codes for CATSSGGGYNEQFF.